The entry below gives a single T cell receptor beta chain sequence along with its context. Its antigen is undetermined. Here immunoSEQ multiplex PCR was the method, and the copy in TCRdb shows in-frame clones only, minus some. The sample contains around 2.5 million clones, 80% to 95% of which appear only once. CD4+ cell separation produced CD45RA+ naive and CD45RA-negative memory subsets. The entry originates in a study of shared clonotypes between healthy human individuals. Looking at the study overall: Each donor contributed plates that comprised three CD4 naive, three CD4 memory, two CD8 naive and one CD8 memory.

Study results and caveats: All-four-donor shared clonotypes had higher generation probabilities than non-shared clonotypes did.

Trimming stripped 0 bases from V and 8 bases from J, with 7 bases between. Germline CDR1 is SGHDN and CDR2 is FVKESK. The CDR3 is made up of 13 amino acids. The TCR comes from a man in his late teens or twenties in good health. Some clones in this sample may be carry-over from other donors' samples. The V gene is TRBV14, the J gene TRBJ2-2, with D unresolved. Sequenced sample: naive CD4+ T cells from PBMCs. Subset noted: CD45RA+ positively selected. The CDR3 coding sequence is TGTGCCAGCAGCCAAGATTTGGAGGGGGAGCTGTTTTTT. This sequence encodes CASSQDLEGELFF.